These 30 T cell receptor beta chains share one sample of origin, sequenced in a study of shared T cell receptors in the human thymus. The protocol was immunoSEQ multiplex PCR, while the TCRdb copy is restricted to in-frame clones and leaves out a portion. The table has 500,000 to 850,000 clones, around 87% seen once. These records were also assigned to another study, of human thymus T cells.

Sequencing used thymocytes. All receptors come from a boy less than two years old with a congenital heart defect.

The chain has TRBV28 and TRBJ1-2, with 8 bases fitting TRBD1. This CDR3 region has 13 residues. CDR1 is MDHEN, CDR2 SYDVKM, per germline. J lost 4 bases, V lost 3 bases, and 1 base had no gene match. This CDR3 reads CASSFRGPYGYTF. CDR3 nucleotides: TGTGCCAGCAGTTTCAGGGGGCCCTATGGCTACACCTTC.

CDR3 region: CASSLYRSHGYTF. Written as DNA, the CDR3 is TGTGCCAGCAGTTTATACAGGTCCCATGGCTACACCTTC. The chain employs TRBV28 and TRBJ1-2, with D tentatively TRBD1 (5 bases). CDR1 is MDHEN and CDR2 is SYDVKM in the germline V gene. This CDR3 region has 13 residues. Trimming pared 1 base from V and 6 bases from J, leaving 9 bases between.

The CDR3 loop is CASSSRTGNYGYTF. Written as DNA, the CDR3 is TGTGCCAGCAGCTCCAGGACAGGGAACTATGGCTACACCTTC. V and J are TRBV13 and TRBJ1-2, with 8 positions matching TRBD1. CDR3 length equals 14 residues. Trimming at V came to 4 bases and at J to 2 bases, leaving 3 bases not matched to a gene. Germline CDR1 is PRHDT and CDR2 is FYEKMQ (reference sequence). Drawing the rest from reference TRBV13 and TRBJ1-2, the complete variable domain is AAGVIQSPRHLIKEKRETATLKCYPIPRHDTVYWYQQGPGQDPQFLISFYEKMQSDKGSIPDRFSAQQFSDYHSELNMSSLELGDSALYFCASSSRTGNYGYTFGSGTRLTVV.

A single count supports this clone. The chain has TRBV2 and TRBJ2-7; TRBD1 matches 10 bases. CDR1 and CDR2 (germline): SNHLY, FYNNEI. V lost 11 bases to trimming and J lost 2 bases; unmatched junction nucleotides: 18. This CDR3 region has 17 residues. CDR3 protein: CADSGRDRGTIAYEQYF. Written as DNA, the CDR3 is TGTGCCGACAGCGGTCGGGACAGGGGAACGATCGCCTACGAGCAGTACTTC.

V and J are TRBV30 and TRBJ2-2, with 8 nucleotides matching TRBD1. Germline CDR1 reads GTSNPN; CDR2 reads SVGIG (reference sequence). After removal of 3 bases from V and 4 bases from J, the junction contained 7 bases not matched to a gene. This CDR3 comprises 15 residues. The CDR3 nucleotides read TGTGCCTGGAGATCAGGGGGCTGGGGCACCGGGGAGCTGTTTTTT. Translated, it gives CAWRSGGWGTGELFF.

CDR3 loop: CSASGSNAFF. The DNA of the CDR3 is TGCAGTGCTAGTGGCTCAAACGCTTTCTTT. The rearrangement uses TRBV20-1 and TRBJ1-1, with unresolved D. Germline values: CDR1 DFQATT, CDR2 SNEGSKA (reference sequence). There are 10 residues in the CDR3. Trimming removed 3 bases at V and 11 bases at J, with 10 bases between.

The chain couples TRBV28 to TRBJ1-2; D unresolved. V lost 3 bases to trimming and J lost 7 bases, with 6 bases between them. Germline V gene lookup returns CDR1 MDHEN and CDR2 SYDVKM. The length of the CDR3 is 11 residues. The CDR3: CASSFSFGYTF. The CDR3 DNA is TGTGCCAGCAGTTTCTCCTTTGGCTACACCTTC.

CDR3: CASSFGGRGSGYEQYF. The CDR3 DNA reads as TGTGCCAGCAGTTTTGGGGGTCGGGGGAGTGGGTACGAGCAGTACTTC. The V and J genes are TRBV27 and TRBJ2-7, with D possibly being TRBD2 (6 bases). V lost 3 bases and J 4 bases, leaving 19 bases between the germline ends. The CDR3 extends over 16 amino acids. CDR1 and CDR2 from the germline V gene are MNHEY and SMNVEV (reference sequence).

The V and J genes are TRBV7-9 and TRBJ1-2; 11 bases are shared with TRBD1. Germline V gives CDR1 SEHNR, CDR2 FQNEAQ (reference sequence). CDR3 length: 16 amino acids. With 1 base clipped from V and 5 bases from J, the junction kept 6 bases outside the gene matches. The CDR3, as DNA: TGTGCCAGCAGCTTAGGGACAGGGGGCACCCATTATGGCTACACCTTC. Translating it yields CASSLGTGGTHYGYTF. The entire variable domain, with the rest obtained from reference TRBV7-9 and TRBJ1-2, is as follows: DTGVSQNPRHKITKRGQNVTFRCDPISEHNRLYWYRQTLGQGPEFLTYFQNEAQLEKSRLLSDRFSAERPKGSFSTLEIQRTEQGDSAMYLCASSLGTGGTHYGYTFGSGTRLTVV.

The chain combines TRBV6-1 with TRBJ2-3; a possible D gene is TRBD1 (5 bases). The CDR3 has 13 amino acids. V dropped 6 bases and J dropped 2 bases, with 9 bases sitting between them. The germline V gene encodes CDR1 MNHNS and CDR2 SASEGT. The CDR3 coding sequence is TGTGCCAGCAGAGGGGATCACACAGATACGCAGTATTTT. Translated: CASRGDHTDTQYF.

Here the CDR3 DNA reads TGTGCCAGCAGTCCCAGCGAGGCCTACGAGCAGTACTTC. Amino acids: CASSPSEAYEQYF. The chain employs TRBV27 and TRBJ2-7; D is undetermined. This CDR3 has 13 residues. CDR1 MNHEY and CDR2 SMNVEV come from the germline V gene (reference sequence). Between the trimmed V and J ends, which lost 5 bases and 2 bases, there was a span of 10 bases.

The rearrangement uses TRBV6-6 and TRBJ2-7, with 11 bases aligning to TRBD2. CDR1 is MNHNY and CDR2 is SVGAGI in the germline V gene (reference sequence). Trimming at V came to 1 base and at J to 6 bases, leaving 8 bases not matched to a gene. The CDR3 runs 16 residues. DNA for the CDR3: TGTGCCAGCAGTTACTTCCTAGCGGGAGGCTTCGGCGAGCAGTACTTC. Protein product: CASSYFLAGGFGEQYF.

The chain links TRBV5-8 to TRBJ2-5; a possible D gene is TRBD1 (6 bases). This CDR3 has 16 amino acids. Germline CDR1 and CDR2: SGHTS and YDEGEE. V was shortened by 7 bases and J by 0 bases, with 19 bases between the two germline ends. The CDR3 protein is CASGPGHREHQETQYF. The CDR3 nucleotides are TGTGCCAGCGGCCCGGGCCACAGGGAACACCAAGAGACCCAGTACTTC. The full variable domain, in which reference TRBV5-8 and TRBJ2-5 provide the parts outside the CDR3, is EAGVTQSPTHLIKTRGQQATLRCSPISGHTSVYWYQQALGLGLQFLLWYDEGEERNRGNFPPRFSGRQFPNYSSELNVNALELEDSALYLCASGPGHREHQETQYFGPGTRLLVL.

This clone occurred once. This sequence joins TRBV14 and TRBJ1-1, with D unresolved. Germline V CDR1 and CDR2: SGHDN, FVKESK. V lost 1 base to trimming and J lost 3 bases, with 15 bases between them. This CDR3 is built from 16 residues. The CDR3 here is CASSQGGWTRDTEAFF. For the CDR3, the DNA is TGTGCCAGCAGCCAAGGTGGCTGGACGCGGGACACTGAAGCTTTCTTT.

In regard to this clone: An end of the junction differs from the germline gene, which may be a read error. This chain joins TRBV27 and TRBJ1-2; 8 bases map to TRBD1. The CDR3 runs to 15 residues. Per the germline V gene, CDR1 is MNHEY and CDR2 is SMNVEV (reference sequence). CDR3 loop: CASSVSRDRPYGYTF. The CDR3 coding sequence is TGTGCCAGCAGTGTATCACGGGACAGGCCTTATGGCTACACCTTC.

The chain is built from TRBV19 and TRBJ2-2; 7 nucleotides match TRBD1. J gave up 3 bases and V 1 base, and 5 bases lay outside the gene matches. The CDR3 has 16 residues. The germline V gene has CDR1 LNHDA and CDR2 SQIVND (reference sequence). The CDR3 here is CASSIVPTGDTGELFF. CDR3 DNA: TGTGCCAGTAGTATAGTCCCCACAGGGGACACCGGGGAGCTGTTTTTT.

The chain employs TRBV25-1 and TRBJ2-5; 8 bases agree with TRBD2. V shed 5 bases, J shed 5 bases, and the junction held 10 bases outside the gene matches. Germline values: CDR1 MGHDK, CDR2 SYGVNS. This CDR3 is built from 15 residues. CDR3 sequence: CASSPSIGRVETQYF. The CDR3 DNA follows: TGTGCCAGCAGTCCCTCGATCGGGAGGGTGGAGACCCAGTACTTC.

This chain uses TRBV7-9 with TRBJ1-1; D not certain. Trimming pared 1 base from V and 4 bases from J, leaving 10 bases between. Germline CDR1 reads SEHNR; CDR2 reads FQNEAQ (reference sequence). The CDR3 is 14 amino acids. CDR3 region: CASSLVSGTTEAFF. The CDR3 nucleotides read TGTGCCAGCAGCTTAGTGAGCGGAACCACTGAAGCTTTCTTT.

The chain employs TRBV7-8 and TRBJ2-1; 8 bases are shared with TRBD2. V trimming: 5 bases; J trimming: 6 bases; junction bases outside the gene matches: 6. Germline CDR1 SGHVS, CDR2 FQNEAQ. This CDR3 is built from 14 residues. The CDR3 here is CASSPSTSGNEQFF. Here the CDR3 DNA reads TGTGCCAGCAGCCCCAGCACTAGCGGCAATGAGCAGTTCTTC.

The chain uses TRBV5-5 and TRBJ1-1; D perhaps matches TRBD1 (5 bases). Trimming shortened V by 1 base and J by 4 bases, and 14 bases separated the two germline ends. Germline CDR1 is SGHKS and CDR2 is YYEKEE (reference sequence). CDR3 length: 15 residues. The CDR3 spells CASSLPTQRGTEAFF. CDR3 coding DNA: TGTGCCAGCAGCTTGCCGACCCAAAGGGGCACTGAAGCTTTCTTT.

This chain links TRBV18 with TRBJ1-4, with D possibly matching TRBD1 (6 bases). This CDR3 contains 14 residues. The germline V gene has CDR1 KGHSH and CDR2 LQKENI. V was clipped by 2 bases and J by 8 bases, with 12 bases between them. CDR3 coding DNA: TGTGCCAGCTCACCAAAGGGGGAGTGGGAAAAACTGTTTTTT. This sequence encodes CASSPKGEWEKLFF.

The chain joins TRBV4-1 to TRBJ2-1; 12 positions match TRBD2. The length of the CDR3 is 17 residues. Germline trimming cut 4 bases from V and 5 bases from J; bases unmatched to any gene: 9. Germline CDR1 MGHRA, CDR2 YSYEKL. The CDR3 is CASSLMGGLAGNNEQFF. Here the CDR3 DNA reads TGCGCCAGCAGCCTTATGGGAGGACTAGCGGGAAACAATGAGCAGTTCTTC.

The gene calls are TRBV6-5 and TRBJ1-3; D is possibly TRBD1 (5 bases). V shed 4 bases and J shed 6 bases, with 13 bases lying between them. CDR3 size: 14 residues. Germline CDR1 and CDR2: MNHEY and SVGAGI. The CDR3 here is CASSFVRGENTIYF. Written as DNA, the CDR3 is TGTGCCAGCAGTTTTGTCCGGGGGGAAAACACCATATATTTT.

V gene TRBV14 combines with J gene TRBJ2-2; TRBD2 aligns across 13 bases. The J segment lost 6 bases and the V segment lost 1 base, leaving 8 bases of the junction unmatched. This CDR3 is built from 18 residues. Germline V gene sequence: CDR1 SGHDN, CDR2 FVKESK. CDR3 residues: CASSQALAGGPIPGELFF. CDR3 in DNA: TGTGCCAGCAGCCAAGCACTAGCGGGAGGGCCAATACCCGGGGAGCTGTTTTTT.

The genes are TRBV12-5 and TRBJ2-7, with D maybe TRBD1 (6 bases). The germline V and J ends were trimmed by 3 bases and 4 bases, with 19 bases remaining between them. Germline CDR1 and CDR2: LGHNT and FRNRAP. The CDR3 runs to 16 residues. CDR3 sequence reads: CASGLLIGDKIYEQYF. In DNA form, the CDR3 reads TGTGCTAGTGGTTTACTCATCGGGGACAAAATTTACGAGCAGTACTTC.

The rearrangement joins TRBV27 to TRBJ1-1; 7 bases agree with TRBD1. The CDR3 totals 12 residues. Trimming took 7 bases from V and 5 from J; bases not matched to a gene: 4. The V gene's germline CDR1 is MNHEY and CDR2 SMNVEV (reference sequence). CDR3 amino acids: CASMGQKTEAFF. The CDR3 DNA reads TGTGCCAGCATGGGACAGAAAACTGAAGCTTTCTTT.

The chain carries TRBV7-9 and TRBJ2-3, with a tentative D call TRBD2 (6 bases). CDR1 and CDR2 from the germline V gene are SEHNR and FQNEAQ (reference sequence). The V end was cut by 5 bases, the J end by 3 bases, with 24 bases between. This CDR3 is built from 18 residues. The CDR3 loop is CASSTRDSKPTQTDTQYF. In DNA, the CDR3 is TGTGCCAGCAGCACCAGGGACTCGAAACCAACCCAGACAGATACGCAGTATTTT.

V and J are TRBV30 and TRBJ1-5, with 7 nucleotides matching TRBD1. CDR3 length: 16 amino acids. Germline CDR1 is GTSNPN and CDR2 is SVGIG (reference sequence). The ends lost 3 bases at V and 3 bases at J; junction bases unmatched: 11. The CDR3 DNA sequence: TGTGCCTGGAGGGAAAAAAAAGGGGGCATCAATCAGCCCCAGCATTTT. It encodes CAWREKKGGINQPQHF.

The chain uses TRBV20-1 and TRBJ2-1, with D possibly being TRBD2 (6 bases). Per the germline V gene, CDR1 is DFQATT and CDR2 is SNEGSKA (reference sequence). CDR3 length equals 11 residues. In nucleotides, the CDR3 is TGCAGCCCCTCTAGCGTCAATGAGCAGTTCTTC. This encodes CSPSSVNEQFF.

The gene calls are TRBV7-6 and TRBJ2-2; 9 bases align to TRBD2. This CDR3 has 17 residues. Germline CDR1 is SGHVS and CDR2 is FNYEAQ. V lost 5 bases, J lost 0 bases, and 7 bases stayed unmatched. CDR3 sequence (DNA): TGTGCCAGCAGCCTCTTGACTAGCGGAACGAACACCGGGGAGCTGTTTTTT. Translated, it gives CASSLLTSGTNTGELFF.